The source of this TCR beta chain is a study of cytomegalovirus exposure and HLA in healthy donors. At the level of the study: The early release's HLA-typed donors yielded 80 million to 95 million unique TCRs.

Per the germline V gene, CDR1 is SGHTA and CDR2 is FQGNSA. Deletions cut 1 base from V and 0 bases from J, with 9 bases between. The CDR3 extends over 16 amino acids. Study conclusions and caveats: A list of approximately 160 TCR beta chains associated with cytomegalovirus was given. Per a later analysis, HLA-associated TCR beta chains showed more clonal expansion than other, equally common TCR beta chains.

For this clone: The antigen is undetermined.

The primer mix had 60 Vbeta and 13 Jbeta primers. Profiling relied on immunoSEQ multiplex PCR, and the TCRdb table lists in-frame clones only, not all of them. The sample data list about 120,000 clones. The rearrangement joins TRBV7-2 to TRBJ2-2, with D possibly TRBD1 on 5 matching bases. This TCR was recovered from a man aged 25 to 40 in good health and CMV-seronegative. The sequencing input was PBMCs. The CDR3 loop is CASSLVAGPNTGELFF. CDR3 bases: TGTGCCAGCAGCTTAGTGGCAGGGCCGAACACCGGGGAGCTGTTTTTT.